The 20 T cell receptor beta chains below come from one sample, sequenced in a study of T cells in Graves' hyperthyroidism and ophthalmopathy. RNA transcripts gave rise to amplified TCR beta CDR3 regions. TCR CDR3 underwent first-round RT-PCR with the HTBI primer set. One entry per CDR3 protein results from TCRdb running MiXCR on the multiplex PCR reads. The sample records approximately 610,000 distinct CDR3 sequences, approximately 15% being singletons. The specimen sequenced was blood. The receptors originated from a middle-aged woman with Graves' ophthalmopathy.

Many counts were recorded for this clonotype. The chain is built from TRBV28 and TRBJ2-7; TRBD1 agrees at 9 bases. J lost 12 bases, V lost 4 bases, and 10 bases had no gene match. The CDR3 totals 13 residues. The germline CDR1 and CDR2 sequences are MDHEN and SYDVKM. The chain's CDR3 is CASSSPGQGGRYF. CDR3 coding DNA: TGTGCCAGCAGTTCACCGGGACAGGGCGGACGGTACTTC.

The chain recombines TRBV10-3 with TRBJ2-7, with D possibly being TRBD1 or TRBD2 (6 bases each). V lost 8 bases to trimming and J lost 2 bases, with 10 bases between them. Germline CDR1 and CDR2: ENHRY and SYGVKD. The CDR3 runs to 12 residues. The CDR3, as DNA: TGTGCCATCCGGGGGCAGGCCTACGAGCAGTACTTC. Encoded protein: CAIRGQAYEQYF.

The chain carries TRBV5-1 and TRBJ2-7; perhaps TRBD2 as D (5 bases). V shed 8 bases and J shed 1 base, with 10 bases lying between them. The CDR3 is 12 residues long. Germline loops: CDR1 SGHRS, CDR2 YFSETQ. This chain's CDR3 is CARRSGSYEQYF. For the CDR3, the DNA is TGCGCCAGGAGGTCGGGGTCCTACGAGCAGTACTTC.

This clonotype came up many times. V and J are TRBV7-3 and TRBJ2-5, with 10 bases that match TRBD2. Unmatched junction bases numbered 5, after V lost 2 bases and J lost 5 bases. The CDR3 is 15 residues long. The germline V gene encodes CDR1 SGHTA and CDR2 FQGTGA. This chain's CDR3 is CASSLQAGGLETQYF. The CDR3 region has the DNA TGTGCCAGCAGCTTACAAGCGGGAGGGTTGGAGACCCAGTACTTC. The entire variable domain, with the rest obtained from reference TRBV7-3 and TRBJ2-5, is as follows: GAGVSQTPSNKVTEKGKYVELRCDPISGHTALYWYRQSLGQGPEFLIYFQGTGAADDSGLPNDRFFAVRPEGSVSTLKIQRTERGDSAVYLCASSLQAGGLETQYFGPGTRLLVL.

This clonotype was counted between two and nine times. V and J are TRBV3-1 and TRBJ2-7, with D possibly TRBD1 on 5 matching bases. The CDR3 length is 17 residues. Trimming removed 3 bases at V and 7 bases at J, with 25 bases between. The germline gives CDR1 LGHDT, CDR2 YNNKEL (reference sequence). CDR3 in amino acids: CASSQGFNRGRLREQYF. In DNA form, the CDR3 reads TGTGCCAGCAGCCAGGGGTTCAATAGGGGCCGTCTACGTGAGCAGTACTTC.

V is TRBV6-1 and J is TRBJ2-7; D could derive from TRBD1 or TRBD2 (5 bases each). The V end lost 5 bases, the J end lost 3 bases, and 20 bases lay between the germline ends. Germline assignment: CDR1 MNHNS and CDR2 SASEGT. This CDR3 has 16 residues. This CDR3 is CASSPDDSPGGYEQYF. The CDR3 coding sequence is TGTGCCAGCAGTCCAGATGACAGCCCAGGAGGCTACGAGCAGTACTTC.

Many counts were recorded for this clonotype. The V call is TRBV9, the J call TRBJ1-3; 7 nucleotides line up with TRBD1. From germline, CDR1 is SGDLS and CDR2 YYNGEE. The CDR3 extends over 15 amino acids. The V segment lost 3 bases and the J segment 7 bases; nucleotides outside the gene matches: 10. CDR3 in DNA: TGTGCCAGCAGCGCGAGTTGGACAGGTTCCAACACCATATATTTT. Translated, it gives CASSASWTGSNTIYF.

This clonotype was observed at least ten times. The chain couples TRBV10-3 to TRBJ1-2, with D tentatively TRBD1 (5 bases). V was trimmed by 10 bases and J by 4 bases, leaving 19 bases between them. The length of the CDR3 is 14 residues. Germline values: CDR1 ENHRY, CDR2 SYGVKD. The CDR3 protein is CATGGDTGLYGYTF. Here the CDR3 DNA reads TGTGCCACCGGGGGTGATACTGGCCTCTATGGCTACACCTTC.

This clonotype turned up a few times. The chain recombines TRBV7-9 with TRBJ2-7, with D hard to call. V lost 2 bases, J lost 2 bases, and 13 bases lay in between. The CDR3 totals 15 residues. The germline CDR1 and CDR2 sequences are SEHNR and FQNEAQ (reference sequence). This chain's CDR3 is CASSLMDLPTYEQYF. In DNA form, the CDR3 reads TGTGCCAGCAGCTTAATGGATTTACCTACCTACGAGCAGTACTTC.

The chain has TRBV30 and TRBJ2-7; D gene uncertain. V was pared by 5 bases and J by 2 bases, with 7 bases between. CDR1 and CDR2 from the germline V gene are GTSNPN and SVGIG (reference sequence). This CDR3 has 11 amino acids. The CDR3 DNA sequence: TGTGCCTGGGAGGTAGCCTACGAGCAGTACTTC. As protein: CAWEVAYEQYF.

This clonotype was counted ten times or more. This chain joins TRBV10-3 and TRBJ2-5, with D perhaps matching TRBD1 (6 bases). This CDR3 has 14 residues. Germline values: CDR1 ENHRY, CDR2 SYGVKD. V shed 3 bases and J shed 6 bases, with 14 bases lying between them. This CDR3 reads CAISDGTSFQTQYF. CDR3 coding DNA: TGTGCCATCAGTGACGGGACAAGCTTCCAGACCCAGTACTTC.

CDR3 in amino acids: CSAESRGEETQYF. The CDR3 region has the DNA TGCAGTGCTGAGTCCAGGGGAGAGGAGACCCAGTACTTC. The rearrangement links TRBV20-1 to TRBJ2-5; D perhaps matches TRBD1 (6 bases). Per germline, CDR1 DFQATT and CDR2 SNEGSKA (reference sequence). The ends were cut back, 5 bases at V and 5 bases at J, with 15 bases in the middle. The CDR3 is 13 amino acids.

This clonotype was counted ten times or more. V gene TRBV12-3 or TRBV12-4 combines with J gene TRBJ1-2, with unresolved D. Trimming took 1 base from V and 6 from J, leaving 9 bases between them. CDR3 size: 13 residues. The CDR3: CASSLVVGNGYTF. CDR3 coding DNA: TGTGCCAGCAGTTTAGTAGTGGGGAATGGCTACACCTTC.

This clonotype has a count of ten or more. The CDR3 DNA reads TGTGCCAGCAGTTTATCCTTCCGCCCTGGAAACACCATATATTTT. Translating it yields CASSLSFRPGNTIYF. The chain uses TRBV28 and TRBJ1-3; D ambiguous. There are 15 residues in the CDR3. The germline gives CDR1 MDHEN, CDR2 SYDVKM. Trimming took off 1 base at V and 2 bases at J, with 9 bases between the two ends.

This sequence joins TRBV7-3 and TRBJ2-3, with 14 bases that match TRBD2. The CDR3 totals 16 residues. Germline V lookup: CDR1 SGHTA, CDR2 FQGTGA. With 4 bases clipped from V and 4 bases from J, the junction kept 4 bases outside the gene matches. The CDR3 nucleotides read TGTGCCAGCAGCTCGCCGGGACTAGCGGGAGCAGATACGCAGTATTTT. Encoded protein: CASSSPGLAGADTQYF.

The genes are TRBV7-2 and TRBJ2-7; tentative D call: TRBD1 (5 bases). This CDR3 has 14 amino acids. V was pared by 5 bases and J by 2 bases, with 13 bases between. The germline gives CDR1 SGHTA, CDR2 FQGNSA. This CDR3 reads CASSPLKGTYEQYF. CDR3 coding DNA: TGTGCCAGCAGCCCCCTAAAGGGGACCTACGAGCAGTACTTC.

The genes are TRBV7-8 and TRBJ1-5; unclear D gene. Per the germline V gene, CDR1 is SGHVS and CDR2 is FQNEAQ. The CDR3 totals 18 residues. The germline V and J ends were trimmed by 1 base and 0 bases, with 16 bases remaining between them. DNA of the CDR3: TGTGCCAGCAGCTTAGGGGTAGAGGCAGAAGTTAGCAATCAGCCCCAGCATTTT. It yields the protein CASSLGVEAEVSNQPQHF.

This clonotype was observed many times. V and J are TRBV12-3 or TRBV12-4 and TRBJ1-5; D not certain. The CDR3 sequence is 16 residues long. The V end lost 5 bases, the J end lost 0 bases, and 14 bases lay between the germline ends. DNA of the CDR3: TGTGCCAGCAGTCCCAGATTCGAAGATAGCAATCAGCCCCAGCATTTT. Amino acid sequence: CASSPRFEDSNQPQHF.

This clonotype occurred many times. The chain has TRBV6-2 or TRBV6-3 and TRBJ2-7; TRBD2 agrees at 13 bases. The CDR3 has 19 amino acids. The germline V gene encodes CDR1 MNHEY and CDR2 SVGEGT. V shed 0 bases, J shed 5 bases, and the junction held 13 bases outside the gene matches. CDR3 DNA: TGTGCCAGCAGTTACTCGACCAAACCTCTTACTAGCGGGAGGGACGAGCAGTACTTC. Its protein is CASSYSTKPLTSGRDEQYF.

This clonotype was counted ten times or more. The chain carries TRBV27 and TRBJ2-6, with D perhaps being TRBD1 or TRBD2 (5 bases each). Deletions cut 4 bases from V and 2 bases from J, with 21 bases between. This CDR3 has 19 amino acids. Germline CDR1 and CDR2: MNHEY and SMNVEV (reference sequence). CDR3 sequence reads: CASSSLEGRAGAGANVLTF. The CDR3 bases are TGTGCCAGCAGTTCCCTAGAAGGCAGGGCGGGCGCTGGGGCCAACGTCCTGACTTTC.